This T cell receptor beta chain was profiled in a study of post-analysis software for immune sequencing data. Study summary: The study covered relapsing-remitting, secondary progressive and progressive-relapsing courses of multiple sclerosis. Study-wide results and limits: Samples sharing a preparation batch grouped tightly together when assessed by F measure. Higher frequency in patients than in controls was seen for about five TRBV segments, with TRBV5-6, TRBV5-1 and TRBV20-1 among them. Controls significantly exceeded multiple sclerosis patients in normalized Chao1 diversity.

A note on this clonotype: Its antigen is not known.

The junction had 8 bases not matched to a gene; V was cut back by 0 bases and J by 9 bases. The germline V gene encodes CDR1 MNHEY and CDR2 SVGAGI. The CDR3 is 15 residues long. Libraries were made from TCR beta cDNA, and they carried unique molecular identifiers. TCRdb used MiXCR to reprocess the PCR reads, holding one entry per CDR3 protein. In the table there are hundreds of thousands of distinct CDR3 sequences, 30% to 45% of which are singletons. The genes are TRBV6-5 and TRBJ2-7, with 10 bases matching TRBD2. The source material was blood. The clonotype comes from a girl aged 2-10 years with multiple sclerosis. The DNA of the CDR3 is TGTGCCAGCAGTTACTCGTCACTAGCGGGATTATGGCAGTACTTC. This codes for CASSYSSLAGLWQYF.